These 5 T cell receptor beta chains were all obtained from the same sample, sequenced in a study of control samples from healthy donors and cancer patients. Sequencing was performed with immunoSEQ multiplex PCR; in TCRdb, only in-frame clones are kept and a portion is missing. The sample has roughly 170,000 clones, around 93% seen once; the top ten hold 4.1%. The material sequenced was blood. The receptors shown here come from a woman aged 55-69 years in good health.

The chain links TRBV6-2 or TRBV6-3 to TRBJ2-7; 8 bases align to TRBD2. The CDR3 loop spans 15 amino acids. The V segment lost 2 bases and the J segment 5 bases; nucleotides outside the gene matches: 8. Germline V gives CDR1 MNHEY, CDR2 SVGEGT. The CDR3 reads CASSYRRTSYHEQYF. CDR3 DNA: TGTGCCAGCAGTTACCGACGGACTAGCTACCACGAGCAGTACTTC.

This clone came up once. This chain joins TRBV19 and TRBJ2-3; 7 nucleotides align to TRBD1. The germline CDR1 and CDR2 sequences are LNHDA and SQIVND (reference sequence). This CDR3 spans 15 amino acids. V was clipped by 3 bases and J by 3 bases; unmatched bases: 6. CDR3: CASSMVPTGTDTQYF. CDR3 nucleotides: TGTGCCAGTAGTATGGTCCCGACAGGGACAGATACGCAGTATTTT.

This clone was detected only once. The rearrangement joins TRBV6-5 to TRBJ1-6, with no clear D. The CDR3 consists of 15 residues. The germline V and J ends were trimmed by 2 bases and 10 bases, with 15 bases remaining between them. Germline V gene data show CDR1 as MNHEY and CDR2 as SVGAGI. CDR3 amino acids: CASSYADQSFSPLHF. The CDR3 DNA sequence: TGTGCCAGCAGTTACGCGGATCAAAGTTTCTCACCCCTCCACTTT.

The CDR3 spells CASSSGQGYGYTF. The CDR3 nucleotides read TGTGCCAGCAGTTCTGGGCAGGGATATGGCTACACCTTC. The rearrangement joins TRBV12-3 or TRBV12-4 to TRBJ1-2; tentatively, D is TRBD1 (5 bases). V lost 4 bases and J lost 5, with 11 bases in between. This CDR3 is 13 amino acids long.

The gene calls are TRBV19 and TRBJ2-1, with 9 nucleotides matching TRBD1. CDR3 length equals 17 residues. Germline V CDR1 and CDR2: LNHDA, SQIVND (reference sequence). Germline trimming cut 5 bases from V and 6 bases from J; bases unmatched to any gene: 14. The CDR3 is CASSLRRQGGSGNEQFF. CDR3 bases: TGTGCCAGTAGTCTAAGACGACAGGGGGGGTCGGGCAATGAGCAGTTCTTC.